This T cell receptor beta chain was captured in a study of Graves' ophthalmopathy and Graves' hyperthyroidism. General observations from the study: Among thyroid clonotypes expanded above 0.001 frequency, most also appeared in blood. The model predicted ophthalmopathy progression with more than 70% sensitivity and 72.22% specificity.

Trimming left V 7 bases short and J 3 bases short, with 13 bases between. Germline V gene lookup returns CDR1 MNHEY and CDR2 SVGEGT. The CDR3 contains 15 residues. A duration under 3 months, NOSPECS ≥4, CAS ≥3 and moderate-to-severe activity characterized the donors with ophthalmopathy. Certain patients, namely those with other autoimmune diseases, uncontrolled infections, pregnancy or lactation, were excluded. Using RNA transcripts, the TCR beta CDR3 regions were amplified. In the first round, RT-PCR was carried out with HTBI primers, and a multiplex PCR formed the second round. Each CDR3 protein gets one entry after TCRdb re-called the multiplex PCR reads with MiXCR. The table includes about 370,000 distinct CDR3 sequences, approximately 20% detected once. This clonotype came up many times. Its antigen remains unknown.

Sequencing input: peripheral blood. This TCR derives from a woman in her late teens or twenties with Graves' ophthalmopathy. This chain connects TRBV6-2 or TRBV6-3 to TRBJ2-6; no clear D. The CDR3 loop is CASKTAGSGANVLTF. The DNA for the CDR3 is TGTGCCAGCAAGACGGCCGGAAGTGGGGCCAACGTCCTGACTTTC.